This is a list of T cell receptor beta chains from one sample in a study of vaccination and CD4 T cells after COVID-19. TCRdb used MiXCR to reprocess the PCR reads, holding one entry per CDR3 protein. The profile shows around 20,000 distinct CDR3 sequences, more than 40% of them singletons. Their cognate antigens are unknown. Material: CD4+ T cells from blood, cultured in vitro, obtained before SARS-CoV-2 vaccination. The receptors shown here come from a human donor who had recovered from COVID-19. The CDR3 runs from the conserved cysteine through the conserved F or W. The D gene is left open where the match is weak. Expanded clones are given a class, and other clones once, few, many or no size at all.

TRBV20-1	TRBJ2-5	TRBD2	NA	CSARDLGVAGGQETQYF	TGCAGTGCTAGAGATCTCGGGGTAGCGGGAGGCCAAGAGACCCAGTACTTC
TRBV6-1	TRBJ1-2	NA	NA	CASRSDGGHGYTF	TGTGCCAGCAGATCCGACGGAGGCCATGGCTACACCTTC
TRBV9	TRBJ2-7	TRBD2	NA	CAGSESGRGSEQYF	TGTGCCGGCAGTGAGTCGGGGAGGGGAAGCGAGCAGTACTTC
TRBV20-1	TRBJ2-2	NA	NA	CSAREWVAGELFF	TGCAGTGCTAGAGAGTGGGTGGCGGGGGAGCTGTTTTTT
TRBV20-1	TRBJ1-4	NA	NA	CSASPPDGRNEKLFF	TGCAGTGCTAGCCCCCCCGACGGTAGAAATGAAAAACTGTTTTTT
TRBV28	TRBJ2-7	TRBD2	once	CASSLFSGASGSYEQYF	TGTGCCAGCAGTTTATTCAGTGGAGCTAGCGGGAGCTACGAGCAGTACTTC
TRBV20-1	TRBJ2-5	TRBD2	NA	CSATVLAGGLHETQYF	TGCAGTGCAACCGTACTAGCGGGGGGGCTTCACGAGACCCAGTACTTC
TRBV4-1	TRBJ1-1	TRBD1	once	CASSQGTGGLRTEAFF	TGCGCCAGCAGCCAAGGGACAGGGGGCCTGAGAACTGAAGCTTTCTTT
TRBV27	TRBJ2-3	NA	once	CASSLGGWSTDTQYF	TGTGCCAGCAGTTTAGGGGGGTGGAGCACAGATACGCAGTATTTT
TRBV7-6	TRBJ1-1	NA	NA	CASSLGERNTEAFF	TGTGCCAGCAGCTTAGGGGAACGGAACACTGAAGCTTTCTTT
TRBV28	TRBJ1-1	NA	NA	CASSQGEAFF	TGTGCCAGCAGTCAAGGGGAGGCTTTCTTT
TRBV28	TRBJ1-3	NA	NA	CASSRQGSSGNTIYF	TGTGCCAGCAGCCGCCAGGGCAGCTCTGGAAACACCATATATTTT
TRBV20-1	TRBJ2-1	TRBD1	NA	CSVGLDRDYEQFF	TGCAGTGTGGGGCTGGACAGGGACTATGAGCAGTTCTTC
TRBV2	TRBJ1-5	NA	NA	CASSYIRQPQHF	TGTGCCAGCAGTTACATTAGGCAGCCCCAGCATTTT
TRBV15	TRBJ2-3	NA	NA	CATSRDIKNTQYF	TGTGCCACCAGCAGAGATATTAAGAATACGCAGTATTTT
TRBV19	TRBJ1-4	TRBD1	few	CASSTRQGRWTEKLFF	TGTGCCAGTAGTACCCGACAGGGGCGGTGGACTGAAAAACTGTTTTTT
TRBV20-1	TRBJ2-3	NA	NA	CSARDLFSYPIDTQYF	TGCAGTGCTAGAGATCTCTTCAGCTACCCGATAGATACGCAGTATTTT
TRBV11-3	TRBJ1-1	NA	NA	CASSLVTGGVTEAFF	TGTGCCAGCAGCTTAGTGACTGGGGGAGTCACTGAAGCTTTCTTT
TRBV19	TRBJ1-5	TRBD1	NA	CASSILTPVQGAPINQPQHF	TGTGCCAGTAGTATTTTGACCCCCGTGCAGGGGGCGCCGATCAATCAGCCCCAGCATTTT
TRBV6-5	TRBJ2-7	TRBD2	NA	CASSYLAGGPYEQYF	TGTGCCAGCAGTTACCTAGCGGGAGGGCCCTACGAGCAGTACTTC
TRBV2	TRBJ1-6	NA	NA	CASARNRVFYNSPLHF	TGTGCCAGCGCACGAAACCGGGTCTTCTATAATTCACCCCTCCACTTT
TRBV6-1	TRBJ2-1	NA	few	CASRSQRGPYNEQFF	TGTGCCAGCAGATCACAACGGGGTCCCTACAATGAGCAGTTCTTC
TRBV20-1	TRBJ2-3	NA	few	CSARDLARLSTDTQYF	TGCAGTGCTAGAGATCTGGCAAGGTTAAGCACAGATACGCAGTATTTT
TRBV20-1	TRBJ2-3	TRBD2	NA	CSTRRASGADTQYF	TGCAGTACCAGACGGGCTAGCGGGGCAGATACGCAGTATTTT
TRBV19	TRBJ1-2	TRBD1	NA	CASSSGTVPDGYTF	TGTGCCAGTAGTTCCGGGACAGTCCCTGATGGCTACACCTTC
TRBV20-1	TRBJ1-6	NA	NA	CSAVTGITNSPLHF	TGCAGTGCAGTTACAGGGATCACTAATTCACCCCTCCACTTT
TRBV7-9	TRBJ1-1	NA	NA	CASSPRQYTEAFF	TGTGCCAGCAGCCCACGACAGTACACTGAAGCTTTCTTT
TRBV5-1	TRBJ2-1	TRBD2	NA	CASSLTSGTSNYNEQFF	TGCGCCAGCAGCTTGACCTCCGGGACTAGCAACTACAATGAGCAGTTCTTC
TRBV20-1	TRBJ1-2	TRBD1	few	CSAHGQDVYYGYTF	TGCAGTGCCCACGGACAGGATGTGTACTATGGCTACACCTTC
TRBV6-2/TRBV6-3	TRBJ2-7	NA	NA	CASRIRTKAYEQYF	TGTGCCAGCAGAATAAGGACAAAAGCCTACGAGCAGTACTTC
TRBV19	TRBJ2-2	TRBD2	NA	CASNPRAGVGTGELFF	TGTGCCAGTAATCCCCGAGCGGGAGTCGGCACCGGGGAGCTGTTTTTT
TRBV2	TRBJ1-1	TRBD1	few	CASSTGGGSTEAFF	TGTGCCAGCAGTACAGGGGGCGGATCCACTGAAGCTTTCTTT
TRBV6-7	TRBJ2-6	NA	NA	CASSGGALSGANVLTF	TGTGCCAGCAGCGGCGGGGCCCTCTCTGGGGCCAACGTCCTGACTTTC
TRBV6-5	TRBJ1-6	NA	NA	CASSYSIGRNSPLHF	TGTGCCAGCAGTTACTCGATCGGGCGCAATTCACCCCTCCACTTT
TRBV27	TRBJ2-2	NA	once	CASSSPPKLRNTGELFF	TGTGCCAGCAGTTCCCCCCCGAAACTTAGGAACACCGGGGAGCTGTTTTTT
TRBV2	TRBJ2-5	NA	NA	CASSRNFGETQYF	TGTGCCAGCAGTAGAAACTTTGGAGAGACCCAGTACTTC
TRBV7-9	TRBJ2-3	TRBD2	few	CASSSAGLADTQYF	TGTGCCAGCAGCTCCGCGGGACTAGCAGATACGCAGTATTTT
TRBV7-3	TRBJ1-2	TRBD1	NA	CASSDQGAESINGYTF	TGTGCCAGCAGCGACCAGGGGGCAGAGAGCATAAATGGCTACACCTTC
TRBV27	TRBJ1-6	TRBD1	few	CASSLGQGDSPLHF	TGTGCCAGCAGTTTAGGGCAGGGGGATTCACCCCTCCACTTT
TRBV7-3	TRBJ2-7	TRBD2	few	CASSLTFGTSYEQYF	TGTGCCAGCAGCTTAACGTTCGGGACTAGCTACGAGCAGTACTTC
TRBV20-1	TRBJ2-2	TRBD1	NA	CSARLDRRNTGELFF	TGCAGTGCTAGACTGGACAGGAGGAACACCGGGGAGCTGTTTTTT
TRBV6-2/TRBV6-3	TRBJ2-5	NA	NA	CASSYGFGPPGETQYF	TGTGCCAGCAGTTATGGCTTTGGTCCCCCTGGGGAGACCCAGTACTTC
TRBV20-1	TRBJ1-1	NA	NA	CSARAGTRQNTEAFF	TGCAGTGCTAGAGCCGGTACACGACAGAACACTGAAGCTTTCTTT
TRBV7-8	TRBJ1-5	NA	large	CASSPLSNQPQHF	TGTGCCAGCAGCCCTTTAAGCAATCAGCCCCAGCATTTT
TRBV5-4	TRBJ1-1	TRBD1	few	CASSMGQGRNTEAFF	TGTGCCAGCAGCATGGGACAGGGGCGGAACACTGAAGCTTTCTTT
TRBV28	TRBJ1-1	NA	few	CASSSPTGPGHEAFF	TGTGCCAGCAGTTCCCCAACAGGTCCAGGGCATGAAGCTTTCTTT
TRBV5-4	TRBJ1-1	NA	NA	CASSLDGSLRNTEAFF	TGTGCCAGCAGCTTGGACGGATCATTAAGGAACACTGAAGCTTTCTTT
TRBV7-9	TRBJ1-2	NA	few	CASSLAGVVGYTF	TGTGCCAGCAGCTTAGCGGGGGTCGTTGGCTACACCTTC
TRBV28	TRBJ1-2	NA	few	CASRRPYYGYTF	TGTGCCAGCCGAAGGCCCTACTATGGCTACACCTTC
TRBV29-1	TRBJ1-5	TRBD1	NA	CSVRTGTGGNQPQHF	TGCAGCGTGCGCACCGGGACAGGGGGCAATCAGCCCCAGCATTTT
TRBV10-2	TRBJ1-5	NA	few	CASSGIGQIDQPQHF	TGCGCCAGCAGTGGGATCGGACAGATTGATCAGCCCCAGCATTTT
TRBV7-7	TRBJ2-3	TRBD2	NA	CASSLRASGGHEDTQYF	TGTGCCAGCAGCTTACGGGCTAGCGGGGGTCATGAAGATACGCAGTATTTT
TRBV7-2	TRBJ2-2	TRBD1	few	CASSLGSNRGTGELFF	TGTGCCAGCAGCTTAGGGTCGAACAGGGGGACCGGGGAGCTGTTTTTT
TRBV7-2	TRBJ2-1	NA	NA	CASSLDWNQDEQFF	TGTGCCAGCAGCTTAGACTGGAATCAGGATGAGCAGTTCTTC
TRBV7-8	TRBJ1-5	TRBD1	NA	CASSSAGGRGQPQHF	TGTGCCAGCAGCTCGGCAGGGGGCCGGGGTCAGCCCCAGCATTTT